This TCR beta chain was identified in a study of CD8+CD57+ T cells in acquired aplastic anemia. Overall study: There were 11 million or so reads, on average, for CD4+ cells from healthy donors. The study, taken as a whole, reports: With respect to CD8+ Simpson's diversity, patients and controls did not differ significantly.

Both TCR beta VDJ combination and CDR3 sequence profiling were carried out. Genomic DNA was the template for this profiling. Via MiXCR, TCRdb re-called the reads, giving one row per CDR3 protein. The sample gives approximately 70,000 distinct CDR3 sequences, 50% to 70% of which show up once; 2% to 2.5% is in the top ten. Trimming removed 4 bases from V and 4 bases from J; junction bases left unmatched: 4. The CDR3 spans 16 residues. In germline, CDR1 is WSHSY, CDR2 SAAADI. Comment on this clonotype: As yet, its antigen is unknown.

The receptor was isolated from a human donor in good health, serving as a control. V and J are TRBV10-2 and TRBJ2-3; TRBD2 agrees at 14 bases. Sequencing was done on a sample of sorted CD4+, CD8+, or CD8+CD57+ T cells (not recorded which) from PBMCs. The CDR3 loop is CASSGTSGRSADTQYF. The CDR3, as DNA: TGCGCCAGCAGTGGGACTAGCGGGAGGTCGGCAGATACGCAGTATTTT.